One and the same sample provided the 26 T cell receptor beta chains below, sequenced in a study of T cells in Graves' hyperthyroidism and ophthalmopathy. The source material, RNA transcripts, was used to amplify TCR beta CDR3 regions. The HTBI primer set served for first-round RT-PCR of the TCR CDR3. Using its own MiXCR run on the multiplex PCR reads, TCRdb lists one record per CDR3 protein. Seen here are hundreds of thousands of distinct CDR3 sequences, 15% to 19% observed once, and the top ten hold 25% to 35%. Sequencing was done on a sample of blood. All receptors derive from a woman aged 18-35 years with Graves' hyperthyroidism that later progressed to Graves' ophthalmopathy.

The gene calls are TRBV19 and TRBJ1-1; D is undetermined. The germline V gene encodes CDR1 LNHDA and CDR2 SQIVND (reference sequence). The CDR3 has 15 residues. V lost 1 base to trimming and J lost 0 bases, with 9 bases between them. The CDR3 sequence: CASSIVHHLNTEAFF. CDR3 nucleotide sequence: TGTGCCAGTAGTATAGTACACCATTTGAACACTGAAGCTTTCTTT. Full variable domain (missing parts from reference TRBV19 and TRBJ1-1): DGGITQSPKYLFRKEGQNVTLSCEQNLNHDAMYWYRQDPGQGLRLIYYSQIVNDFQKGDIAEGYSVSREKKESFPLTVTSAQKNPTAFYLCASSIVHHLNTEAFFGQGTRLTVV.

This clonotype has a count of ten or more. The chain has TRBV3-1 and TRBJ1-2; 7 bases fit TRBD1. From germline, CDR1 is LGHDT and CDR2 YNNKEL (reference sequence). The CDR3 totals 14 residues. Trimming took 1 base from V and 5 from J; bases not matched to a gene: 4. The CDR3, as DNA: TGTGCCAGCAGCCAAGGACAGGGTTCATATGGCTACACCTTC. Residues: CASSQGQGSYGYTF.

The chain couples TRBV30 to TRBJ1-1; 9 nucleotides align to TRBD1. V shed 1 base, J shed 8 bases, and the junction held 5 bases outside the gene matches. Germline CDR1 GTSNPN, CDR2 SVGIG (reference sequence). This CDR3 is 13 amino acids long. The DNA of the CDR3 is TGTGCCTGGAGTGGGGGGGGACAGGGCGAAGCTTTCTTT. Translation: CAWSGGGQGEAFF.

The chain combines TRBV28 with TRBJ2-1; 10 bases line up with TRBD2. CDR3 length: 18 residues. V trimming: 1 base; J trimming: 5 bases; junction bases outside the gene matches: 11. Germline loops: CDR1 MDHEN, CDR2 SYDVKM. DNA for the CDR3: TGTGCCAGCAGTTTATTAGCGGGAGGCAGCCAGGGGGACAATGAGCAGTTCTTC. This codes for CASSLLAGGSQGDNEQFF.

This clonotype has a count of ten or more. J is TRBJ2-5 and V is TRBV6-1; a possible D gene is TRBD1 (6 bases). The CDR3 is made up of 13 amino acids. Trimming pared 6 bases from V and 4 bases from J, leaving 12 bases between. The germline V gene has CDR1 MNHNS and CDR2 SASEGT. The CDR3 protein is CASRDTQGETQYF. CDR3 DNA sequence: TGTGCCAGCAGAGATACACAGGGAGAGACCCAGTACTTC.

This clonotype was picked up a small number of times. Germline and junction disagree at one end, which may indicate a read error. The CDR3: CASSPDRDPYNEQLF. DNA of the CDR3: TGTGCCAGCAGCCCAGACAGGGACCCCTACAATGAGCAGCTCTTC. The V call is TRBV13, the J call TRBJ2-1, with TRBD1 matching 7 bases. Per the germline V gene, CDR1 is PRHDT and CDR2 is FYEKMQ (reference sequence). There are 15 residues in the CDR3.

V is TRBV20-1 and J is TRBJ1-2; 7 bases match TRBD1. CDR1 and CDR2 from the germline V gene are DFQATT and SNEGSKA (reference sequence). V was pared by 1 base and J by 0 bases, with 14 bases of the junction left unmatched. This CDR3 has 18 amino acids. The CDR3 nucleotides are TGCAGTGCTAGAGTACCTCCGTTAGGACAGGTAGCTAACTATGGCTACACCTTC. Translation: CSARVPPLGQVANYGYTF.

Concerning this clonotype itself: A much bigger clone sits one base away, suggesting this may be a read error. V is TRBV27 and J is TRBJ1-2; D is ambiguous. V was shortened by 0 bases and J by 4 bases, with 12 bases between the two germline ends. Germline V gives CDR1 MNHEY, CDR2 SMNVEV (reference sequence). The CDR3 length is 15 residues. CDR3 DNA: TGTGCCAGCAGTTTATCGTTGGGAACCGGCTATGGCTACACCTTC. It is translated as CASSLSLGTGYGYTF.

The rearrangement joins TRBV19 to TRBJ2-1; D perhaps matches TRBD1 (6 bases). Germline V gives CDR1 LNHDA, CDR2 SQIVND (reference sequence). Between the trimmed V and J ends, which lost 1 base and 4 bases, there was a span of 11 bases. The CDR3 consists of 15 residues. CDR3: CASSIGQGFYNEQFF. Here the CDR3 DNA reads TGTGCCAGTAGTATAGGTCAGGGGTTTTACAATGAGCAGTTCTTC.

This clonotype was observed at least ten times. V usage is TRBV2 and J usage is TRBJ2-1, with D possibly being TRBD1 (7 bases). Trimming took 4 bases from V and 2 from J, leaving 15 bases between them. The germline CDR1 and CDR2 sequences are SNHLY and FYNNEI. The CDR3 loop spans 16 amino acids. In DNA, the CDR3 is TGTGCCAGCAGTGTAGACAGGGACTTAACCTACAATGAGCAGTTCTTC. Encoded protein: CASSVDRDLTYNEQFF.

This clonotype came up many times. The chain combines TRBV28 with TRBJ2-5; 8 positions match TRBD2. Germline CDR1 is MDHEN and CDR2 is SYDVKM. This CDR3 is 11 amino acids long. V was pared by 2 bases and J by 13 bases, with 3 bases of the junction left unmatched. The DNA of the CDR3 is TGTGCCAGCAGTTTAAGCGGGAGCCCGTACTTC. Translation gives CASSLSGSPYF. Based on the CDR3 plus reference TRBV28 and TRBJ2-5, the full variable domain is DVKVTQSSRYLVKRTGEKVFLECVQDMDHENMFWYRQDPGLGLRLIYFSYDVKMKEKGDIPEGYSVSREKKERFSLILESASTNQTSMYLCASSLSGSPYFGPGTRLLVL.

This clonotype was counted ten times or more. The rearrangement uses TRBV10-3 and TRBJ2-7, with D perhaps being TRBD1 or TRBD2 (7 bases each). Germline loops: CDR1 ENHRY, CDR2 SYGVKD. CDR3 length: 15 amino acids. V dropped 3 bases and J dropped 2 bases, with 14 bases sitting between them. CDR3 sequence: CAISDPTGRAYEQYF. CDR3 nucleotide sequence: TGTGCCATCAGTGACCCGACAGGGAGGGCCTACGAGCAGTACTTC.

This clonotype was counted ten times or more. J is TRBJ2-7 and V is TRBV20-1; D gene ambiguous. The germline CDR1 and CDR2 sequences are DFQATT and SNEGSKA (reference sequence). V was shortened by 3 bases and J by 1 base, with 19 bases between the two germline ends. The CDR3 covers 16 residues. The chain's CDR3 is CSASGPGSFNSYEQYF. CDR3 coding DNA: TGCAGTGCTAGTGGTCCGGGCTCATTTAATTCCTACGAGCAGTACTTC.

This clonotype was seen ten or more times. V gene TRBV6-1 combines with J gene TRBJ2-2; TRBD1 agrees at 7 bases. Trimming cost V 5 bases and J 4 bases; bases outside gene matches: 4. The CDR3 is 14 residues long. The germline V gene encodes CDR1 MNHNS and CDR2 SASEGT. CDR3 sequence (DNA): TGTGCCAGCAGTCAGCACAGGGGCACCGGGGAGCTGTTTTTT. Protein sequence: CASSQHRGTGELFF.

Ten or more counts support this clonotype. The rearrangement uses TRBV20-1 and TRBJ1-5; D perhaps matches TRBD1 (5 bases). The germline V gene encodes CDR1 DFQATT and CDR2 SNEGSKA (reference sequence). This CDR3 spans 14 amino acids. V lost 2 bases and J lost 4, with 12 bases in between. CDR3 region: CSARFLGRNQPQHF. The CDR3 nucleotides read TGCAGTGCTAGATTCTTGGGGCGGAATCAGCCCCAGCATTTT.

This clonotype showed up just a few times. The DNA for the CDR3 is TGTGCCAGCAGGGGGGACTTTAGCACAGATACGCAGTATTTT. This encodes CASRGDFSTDTQYF. The chain joins TRBV2 to TRBJ2-3; possible D gene TRBD2, 6 bases. This CDR3 region has 14 residues. The V and J ends lost 6 bases and 0 bases respectively, with 10 bases between them. Germline-derived CDR1 and CDR2 are SNHLY and FYNNEI. Based on the CDR3 plus reference TRBV2 and TRBJ2-3, the full variable domain is EPEVTQTPSHQVTQMGQEVILRCVPISNHLYFYWYRQILGQKVEFLVSFYNNEISEKSEIFDDQFSVERPDGSNFTLKIRSTKLEDSAMYFCASRGDFSTDTQYFGPGTRLTVL.

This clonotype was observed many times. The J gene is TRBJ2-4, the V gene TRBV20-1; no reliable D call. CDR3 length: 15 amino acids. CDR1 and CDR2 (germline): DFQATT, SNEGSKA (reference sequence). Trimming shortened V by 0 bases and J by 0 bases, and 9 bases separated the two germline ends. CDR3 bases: TGCAGTGCTAGAGATCTCACGCTAGCCAAAAACATTCAGTACTTC. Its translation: CSARDLTLAKNIQYF.

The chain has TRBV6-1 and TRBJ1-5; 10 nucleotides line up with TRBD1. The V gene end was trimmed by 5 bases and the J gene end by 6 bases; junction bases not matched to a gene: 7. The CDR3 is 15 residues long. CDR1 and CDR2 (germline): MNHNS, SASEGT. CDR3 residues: CASSPTGGSSQPQHF. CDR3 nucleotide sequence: TGTGCCAGCAGTCCGACAGGGGGCAGTTCTCAGCCCCAGCATTTT.

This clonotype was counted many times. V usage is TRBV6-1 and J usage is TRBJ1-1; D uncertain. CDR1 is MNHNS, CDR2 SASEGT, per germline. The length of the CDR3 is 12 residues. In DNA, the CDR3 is TGTGCAAGCGGACCCCCGAGCACTGAAGCTTTCTTT. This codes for CASGPPSTEAFF.

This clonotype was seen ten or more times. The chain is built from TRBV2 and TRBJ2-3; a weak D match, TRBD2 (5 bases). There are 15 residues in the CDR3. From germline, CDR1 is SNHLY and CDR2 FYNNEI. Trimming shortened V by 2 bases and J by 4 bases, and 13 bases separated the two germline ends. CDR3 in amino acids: CASSEMKSGPDTQYF. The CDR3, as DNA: TGTGCCAGCAGTGAAATGAAAAGCGGCCCAGATACGCAGTATTTT.

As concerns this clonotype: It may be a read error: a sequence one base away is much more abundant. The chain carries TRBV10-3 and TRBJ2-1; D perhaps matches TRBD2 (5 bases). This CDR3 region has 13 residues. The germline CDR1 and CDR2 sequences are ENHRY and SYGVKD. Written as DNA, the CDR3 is TGTGCCATCAGTGATCGGACTGGCAATGAGCAGTCCTTC. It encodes CAISDRTGNEQSF.

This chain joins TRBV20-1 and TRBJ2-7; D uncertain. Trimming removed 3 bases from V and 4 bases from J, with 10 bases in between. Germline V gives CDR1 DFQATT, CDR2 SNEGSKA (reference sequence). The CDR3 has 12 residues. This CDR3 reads CSASKTPYEQYF. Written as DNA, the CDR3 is TGCAGTGCTAGTAAGACACCATACGAGCAGTACTTC.

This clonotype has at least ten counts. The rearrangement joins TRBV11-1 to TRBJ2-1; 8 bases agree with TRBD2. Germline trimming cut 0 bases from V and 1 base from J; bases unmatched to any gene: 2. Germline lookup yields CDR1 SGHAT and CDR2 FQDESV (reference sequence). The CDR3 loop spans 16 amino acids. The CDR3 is CASSLAGTSSYNEQFF. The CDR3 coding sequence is TGTGCCAGCAGCTTAGCCGGGACTAGTTCCTACAATGAGCAGTTCTTC.

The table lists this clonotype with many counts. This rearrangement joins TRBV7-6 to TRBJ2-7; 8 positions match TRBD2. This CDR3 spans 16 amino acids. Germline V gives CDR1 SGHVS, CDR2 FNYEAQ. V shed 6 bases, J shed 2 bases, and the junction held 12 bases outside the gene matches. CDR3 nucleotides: TGTGCCAGCAGTTCCCTAGCGGGCGAGCTCCCCTACGAGCAGTACTTC. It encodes CASSSLAGELPYEQYF.

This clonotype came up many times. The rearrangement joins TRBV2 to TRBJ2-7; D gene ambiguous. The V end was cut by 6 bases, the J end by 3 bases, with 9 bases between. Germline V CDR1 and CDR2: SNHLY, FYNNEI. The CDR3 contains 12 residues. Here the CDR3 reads CASSVQGYEQYF. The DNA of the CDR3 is TGTGCCAGCAGCGTTCAAGGCTACGAGCAGTACTTC.

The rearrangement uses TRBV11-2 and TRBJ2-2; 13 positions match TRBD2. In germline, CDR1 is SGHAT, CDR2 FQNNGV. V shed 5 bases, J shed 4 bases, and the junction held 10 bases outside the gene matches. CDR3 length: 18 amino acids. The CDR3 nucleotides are TGTGCCAGCAGCCCCCGGACTAGCGGGAGCATTCTCACCGGGGAGCTGTTTTTT. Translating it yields CASSPRTSGSILTGELFF.